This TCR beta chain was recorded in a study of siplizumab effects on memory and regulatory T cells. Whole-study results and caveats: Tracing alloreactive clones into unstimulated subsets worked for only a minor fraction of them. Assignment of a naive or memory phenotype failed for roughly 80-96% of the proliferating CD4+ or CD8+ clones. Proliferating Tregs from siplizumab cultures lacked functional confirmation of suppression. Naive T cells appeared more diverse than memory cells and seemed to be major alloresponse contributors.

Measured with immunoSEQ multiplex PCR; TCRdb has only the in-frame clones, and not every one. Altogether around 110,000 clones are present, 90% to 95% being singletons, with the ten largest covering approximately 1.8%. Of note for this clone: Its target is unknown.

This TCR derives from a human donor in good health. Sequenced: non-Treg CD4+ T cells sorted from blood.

The CDR3 DNA sequence: TGTGCCAGCAGCTTTTCCAGGGACACTGAAGCTTTCTTT. It encodes CASSFSRDTEAFF. This chain joins TRBV7-3 and TRBJ1-1; tentative D call: TRBD1 (5 bases). Trimming stripped 3 bases from V and 3 bases from J, with 8 bases between. The CDR3 length is 13 residues. CDR1 and CDR2 (germline): SGHTA, FQGTGA. The variable domain in full, with the rest retrieved from reference TRBV7-3 and TRBJ1-1, is GAGVSQTPSNKVTEKGKYVELRCDPISGHTALYWYRQSLGQGPEFLIYFQGTGAADDSGLPNDRFFAVRPEGSVSTLKIQRTERGDSAVYLCASSFSRDTEAFFGQGTRLTVV.